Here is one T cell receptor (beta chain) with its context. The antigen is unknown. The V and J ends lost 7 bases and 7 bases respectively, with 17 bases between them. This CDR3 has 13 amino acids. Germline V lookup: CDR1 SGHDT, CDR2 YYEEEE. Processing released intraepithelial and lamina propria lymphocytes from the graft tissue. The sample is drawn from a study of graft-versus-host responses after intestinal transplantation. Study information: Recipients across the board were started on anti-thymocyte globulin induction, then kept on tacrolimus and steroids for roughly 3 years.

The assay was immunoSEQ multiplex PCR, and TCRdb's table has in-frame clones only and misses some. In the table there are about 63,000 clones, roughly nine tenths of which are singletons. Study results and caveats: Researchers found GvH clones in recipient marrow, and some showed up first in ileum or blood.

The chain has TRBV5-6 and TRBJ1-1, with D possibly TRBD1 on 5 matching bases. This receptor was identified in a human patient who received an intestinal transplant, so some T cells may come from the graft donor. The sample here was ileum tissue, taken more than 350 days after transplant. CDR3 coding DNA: TGTGCCAGCTTGGAATTGGGAGGGGTTGAAGCTTTCTTT. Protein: CASLELGGVEAFF.